This TCR beta chain was identified during a study of blood T cells in healthy people across ages. Points from the study as a whole: Lack of knowledge of donor CMV status possibly confounded expanded clonotype changes. Naive T cell percentage showed a strong correlation with TCR beta diversity. With age, beta diversity per million T cells declined roughly linearly, significantly by approximately 40.

Germline lookup yields CDR1 MNHEY and CDR2 SVGAGI. The CDR3 spans 15 residues. Trimming removed 11 bases from V and 0 bases from J; junction bases left unmatched: 6. Individuals who donated were healthy Caucasians from Russia aged about 6 to 90. As regards this clonotype: Its antigen remains unidentified.

Using a J-beta primer mix together with a sample-barcoded 5' primer, a second PCR was run for about 6 to 11 cycles. TCRdb passed the 5' RACE reads through MiXCR, listing each CDR3 protein once. The sample lists 1.5 million to 2 million distinct CDR3 sequences, 28% occurring once. The TCR comes from a woman between 25 and 40 years old in good health. Sequenced: blood. This sequence joins TRBV6-5 and TRBJ1-6; 8 bases line up with TRBD1. As DNA, the CDR3 is TGTGCCTGCCGCAGGGGGCTCTCCTATAATTCACCCCTCCACTTT. It codes for CACRRGLSYNSPLHF.